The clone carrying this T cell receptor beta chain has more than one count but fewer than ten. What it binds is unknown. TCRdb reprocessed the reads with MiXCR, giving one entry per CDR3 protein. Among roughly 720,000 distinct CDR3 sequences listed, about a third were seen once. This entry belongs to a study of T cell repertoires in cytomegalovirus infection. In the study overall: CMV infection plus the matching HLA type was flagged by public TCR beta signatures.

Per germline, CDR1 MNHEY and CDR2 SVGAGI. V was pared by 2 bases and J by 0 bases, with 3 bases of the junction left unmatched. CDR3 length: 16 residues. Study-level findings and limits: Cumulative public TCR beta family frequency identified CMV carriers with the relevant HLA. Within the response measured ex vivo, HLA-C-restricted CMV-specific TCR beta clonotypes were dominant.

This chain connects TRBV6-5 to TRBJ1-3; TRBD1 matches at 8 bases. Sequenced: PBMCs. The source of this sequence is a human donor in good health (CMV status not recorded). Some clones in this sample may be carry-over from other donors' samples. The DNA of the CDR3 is TGTGCCAGCAGTTACGGGACAGGTATCTCTGGAAACACCATATATTTT. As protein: CASSYGTGISGNTIYF.